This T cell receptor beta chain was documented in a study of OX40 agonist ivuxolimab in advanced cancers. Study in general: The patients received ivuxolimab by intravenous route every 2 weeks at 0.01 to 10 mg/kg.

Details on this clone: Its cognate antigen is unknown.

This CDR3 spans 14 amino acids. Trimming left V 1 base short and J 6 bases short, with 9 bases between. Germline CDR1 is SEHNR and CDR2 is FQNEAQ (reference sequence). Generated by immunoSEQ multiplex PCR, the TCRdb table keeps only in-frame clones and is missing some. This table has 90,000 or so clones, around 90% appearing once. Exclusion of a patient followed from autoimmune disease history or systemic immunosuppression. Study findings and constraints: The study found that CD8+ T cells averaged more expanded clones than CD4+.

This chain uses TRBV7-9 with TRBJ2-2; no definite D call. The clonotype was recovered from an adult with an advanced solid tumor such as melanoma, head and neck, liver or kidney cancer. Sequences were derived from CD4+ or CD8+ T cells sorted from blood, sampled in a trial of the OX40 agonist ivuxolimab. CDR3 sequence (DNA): TGTGCCAGCAGCTTAGGGTTGAAACCCGGGGAGCTGTTTTTT. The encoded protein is CASSLGLKPGELFF.